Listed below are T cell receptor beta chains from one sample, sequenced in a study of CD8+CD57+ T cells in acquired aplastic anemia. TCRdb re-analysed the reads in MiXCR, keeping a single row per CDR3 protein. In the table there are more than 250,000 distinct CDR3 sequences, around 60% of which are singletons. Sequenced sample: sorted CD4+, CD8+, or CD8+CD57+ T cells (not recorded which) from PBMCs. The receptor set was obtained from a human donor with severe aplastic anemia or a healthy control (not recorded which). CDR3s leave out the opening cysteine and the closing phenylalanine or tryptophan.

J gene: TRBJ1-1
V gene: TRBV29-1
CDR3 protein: SVDRTRNTEAF

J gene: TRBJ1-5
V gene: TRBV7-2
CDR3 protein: ASSLVAGATNQPQH

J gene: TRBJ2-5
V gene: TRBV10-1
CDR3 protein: AMYGEDSIGETQY

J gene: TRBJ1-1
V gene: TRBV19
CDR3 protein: ASAQSGGGTEAF

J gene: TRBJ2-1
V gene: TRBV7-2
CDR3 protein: ASSLRFGFGYNEQF

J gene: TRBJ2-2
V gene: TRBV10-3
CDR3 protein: AISEWGNTGELF

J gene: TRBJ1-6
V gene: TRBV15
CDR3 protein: ATSRYPIRGWNSPLH

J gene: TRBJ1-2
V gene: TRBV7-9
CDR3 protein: ASSLVGWDRVVYGYT

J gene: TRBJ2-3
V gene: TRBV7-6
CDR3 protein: ARGTAGVTTDTQY

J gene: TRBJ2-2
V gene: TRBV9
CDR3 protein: ASSVQGAGELF

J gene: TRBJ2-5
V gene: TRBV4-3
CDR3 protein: ASSQARAGQETQY